These 6 T cell receptor beta chains came from one sample sequenced in a study of blood T cell repertoires in COVID-19. Profiling relied on immunoSEQ multiplex PCR, and the TCRdb table lists in-frame clones only, not all of them. The data hold approximately 170,000 clones, with roughly four fifths observed a single time. The sample comprised peripheral blood. All receptors come from a woman between 45 and 65 years old with acute or convalescent COVID-19.

The chain employs TRBV7-8 and TRBJ1-1; TRBD1 might be the D (5 bases). Germline CDR1 and CDR2: SGHVS and FQNEAQ. Trimming stripped 5 bases from V and 5 bases from J, with 12 bases between. The CDR3 consists of 13 residues. The CDR3 DNA sequence: TGTGCCAGCAGCGCTCGGGGGGGGACTGAAGCTTTCTTT. Amino acid sequence: CASSARGGTEAFF.

The rearrangement joins TRBV30 to TRBJ2-7; 7 positions agree with TRBD1. V was pared by 2 bases and J by 7 bases, with 8 bases of the junction left unmatched. CDR1 and CDR2 from the germline V gene are GTSNPN and SVGIG (reference sequence). The CDR3 spans 13 residues. CDR3 nucleotides: TGTGCCTGGAGTCCAACAGGGGTAGGGGAGCAGTACTTC. Amino acid sequence: CAWSPTGVGEQYF.

This clone has only one observation. This chain uses TRBV2 with TRBJ2-1; 15 nucleotides agree with TRBD2. This CDR3 is built from 17 residues. After removal of 10 bases from V and 6 bases from J, the junction contained 13 bases not matched to a gene. Looked up from germline, CDR1 is SNHLY and CDR2 is FYNNEI. The CDR3 bases are TGTGCCACCTCGGCCGGGACTAGCGGGAGGCGTGGCAATGAGCAGTTCTTC. Protein sequence: CATSAGTSGRRGNEQFF. Full variable domain (remainder filled in from reference TRBV2 and TRBJ2-1): EPEVTQTPSHQVTQMGQEVILRCVPISNHLYFYWYRQILGQKVEFLVSFYNNEISEKSEIFDDQFSVERPDGSNFTLKIRSTKLEDSAMYFCATSAGTSGRRGNEQFFGPGTRLTVL.

The J gene is TRBJ1-1, the V gene TRBV29-1; D is unresolved. From germline, CDR1 is SQVTM and CDR2 ANQGSEA. The V end lost 5 bases, the J end lost 9 bases, and 10 bases lay between the germline ends. CDR3 length: 10 amino acids. The CDR3 reads CSVTGLKAFF. In DNA, the CDR3 is TGCAGCGTTACGGGTCTCAAAGCTTTCTTT.

This chain uses TRBV6-5 with TRBJ1-1; possible D gene TRBD1, 6 bases. Germline assignment: CDR1 MNHEY and CDR2 SVGAGI. V was clipped by 8 bases and J by 1 base, with 14 bases between them. CDR3 length: 14 residues. CDR3 sequence: CASYEGGSNTEAFF. DNA for the CDR3: TGTGCCAGCTACGAAGGGGGATCGAACACTGAAGCTTTCTTT.

The chain combines TRBV7-2 with TRBJ1-6, with D perhaps TRBD1 (5 bases). There are 15 residues in the CDR3. V was shortened by 5 bases and J by 11 bases, with 19 bases between the two germline ends. The germline V gene encodes CDR1 SGHTA and CDR2 FQGNSA. CDR3 DNA: TGTGCCAGCAGCCCCGTCCCGGCCGGGGGAACACCCCTCCACTTT. Amino acid sequence: CASSPVPAGGTPLHF.